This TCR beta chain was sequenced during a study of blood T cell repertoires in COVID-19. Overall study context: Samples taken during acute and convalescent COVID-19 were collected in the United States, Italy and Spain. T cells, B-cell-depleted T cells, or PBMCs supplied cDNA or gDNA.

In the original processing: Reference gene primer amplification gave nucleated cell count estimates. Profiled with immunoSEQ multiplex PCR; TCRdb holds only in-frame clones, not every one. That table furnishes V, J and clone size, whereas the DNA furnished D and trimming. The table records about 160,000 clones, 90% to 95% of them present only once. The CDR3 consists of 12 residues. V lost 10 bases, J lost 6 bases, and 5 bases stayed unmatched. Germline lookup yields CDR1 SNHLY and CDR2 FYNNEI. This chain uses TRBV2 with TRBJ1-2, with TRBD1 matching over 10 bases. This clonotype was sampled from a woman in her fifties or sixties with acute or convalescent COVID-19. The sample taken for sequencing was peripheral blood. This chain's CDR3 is CATLGTGDGYTF. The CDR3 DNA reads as TGTGCCACCCTAGGGACAGGGGATGGCTACACCTTC.